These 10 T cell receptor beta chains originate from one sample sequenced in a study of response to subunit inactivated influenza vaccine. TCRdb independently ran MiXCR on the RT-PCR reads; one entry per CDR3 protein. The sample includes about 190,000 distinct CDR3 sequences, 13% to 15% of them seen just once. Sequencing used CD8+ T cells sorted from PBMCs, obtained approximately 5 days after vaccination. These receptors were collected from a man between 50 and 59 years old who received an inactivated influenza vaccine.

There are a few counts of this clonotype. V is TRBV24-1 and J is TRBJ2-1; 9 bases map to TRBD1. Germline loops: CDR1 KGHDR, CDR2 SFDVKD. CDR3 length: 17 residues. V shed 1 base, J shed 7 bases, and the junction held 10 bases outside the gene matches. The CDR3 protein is CATSDFTTGTGWNEQFF. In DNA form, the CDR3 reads TGTGCCACCAGTGATTTTACAACCGGGACAGGGTGGAATGAGCAGTTCTTC.

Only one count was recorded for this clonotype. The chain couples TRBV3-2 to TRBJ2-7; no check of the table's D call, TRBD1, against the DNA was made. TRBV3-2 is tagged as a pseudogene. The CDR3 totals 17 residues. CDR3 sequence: CASTQGWRGQDLYEQYF. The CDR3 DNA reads TGTGCCAGCACCCAAGGCTGGAGGGGGCAAGACCTCTACGAGCAGTACTTC.

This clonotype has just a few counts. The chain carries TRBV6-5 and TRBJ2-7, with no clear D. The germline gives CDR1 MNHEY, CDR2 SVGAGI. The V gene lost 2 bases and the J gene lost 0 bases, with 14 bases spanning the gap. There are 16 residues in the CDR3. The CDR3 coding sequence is TGTGCCAGCAGTTACGACGGCTCAATTAGCTCCTACGAGCAGTACTTC. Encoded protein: CASSYDGSISSYEQYF.

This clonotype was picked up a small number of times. For the CDR3, the DNA is TGTGCCAGCAGTTCGTTTGGACAGGGAACGAATGAAAAACTGTTTTTT. Translating it yields CASSSFGQGTNEKLFF. The V and J genes are TRBV12-3 or TRBV12-4 and TRBJ1-4; 8 bases align to TRBD1. Trimming at V came to 4 bases and at J to 5 bases, leaving 9 bases not matched to a gene. The CDR3 sequence is 16 residues long.

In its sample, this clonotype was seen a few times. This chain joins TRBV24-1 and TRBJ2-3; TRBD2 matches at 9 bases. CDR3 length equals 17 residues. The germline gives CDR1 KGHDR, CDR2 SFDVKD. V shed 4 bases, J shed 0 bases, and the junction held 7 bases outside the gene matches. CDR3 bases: TGTGCCACCAGTGACCAAACCCTAGCGGGGAGCACAGATACGCAGTATTTT. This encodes CATSDQTLAGSTDTQYF.

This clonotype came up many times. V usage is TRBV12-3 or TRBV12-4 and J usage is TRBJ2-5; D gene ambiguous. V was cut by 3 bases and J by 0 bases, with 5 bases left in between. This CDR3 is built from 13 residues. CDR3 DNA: TGTGCCAGCAGTTTTGGGTACCAAGAGACCCAGTACTTC. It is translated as CASSFGYQETQYF.

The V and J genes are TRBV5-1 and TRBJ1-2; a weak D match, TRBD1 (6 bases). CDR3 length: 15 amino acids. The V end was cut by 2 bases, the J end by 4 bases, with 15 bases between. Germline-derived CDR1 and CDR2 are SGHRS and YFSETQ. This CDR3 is CASSFGGAPFYGYTF. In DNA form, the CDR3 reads TGCGCCAGCAGCTTTGGGGGGGCTCCTTTCTATGGCTACACCTTC.

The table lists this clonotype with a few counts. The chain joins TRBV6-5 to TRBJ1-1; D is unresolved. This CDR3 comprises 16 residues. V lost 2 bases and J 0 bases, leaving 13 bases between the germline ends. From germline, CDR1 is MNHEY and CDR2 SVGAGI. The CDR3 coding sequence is TGTGCCAGCAGTTACGCCCTTGGGGAATTGAACACTGAAGCTTTCTTT. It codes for CASSYALGELNTEAFF.

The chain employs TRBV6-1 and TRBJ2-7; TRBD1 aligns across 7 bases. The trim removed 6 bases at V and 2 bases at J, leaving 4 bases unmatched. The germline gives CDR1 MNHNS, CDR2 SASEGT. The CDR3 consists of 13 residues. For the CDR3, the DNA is TGTGCCAGCAGATCCGACAGGGCCTACGAGCAGTACTTC. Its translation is CASRSDRAYEQYF.

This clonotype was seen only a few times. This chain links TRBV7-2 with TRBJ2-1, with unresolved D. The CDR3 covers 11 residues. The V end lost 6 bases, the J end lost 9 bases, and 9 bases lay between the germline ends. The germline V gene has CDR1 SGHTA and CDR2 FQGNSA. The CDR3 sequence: CASSVPREQFF. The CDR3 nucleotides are TGTGCCAGCAGTGTGCCCCGTGAGCAGTTCTTC.